Listed below are T cell receptor beta chains from one sample, sequenced in a study of blood T cell repertoires in COVID-19. Data came from immunoSEQ multiplex PCR; TCRdb stores just in-frame clones and leaves some out. The sample lists roughly 400,000 clones, under 90% seen once, with around 1.7% in the top ten. What was sequenced was PBMCs or T cells enriched from blood (not recorded which). The receptors stem from a woman between 25 and 40 years old who had recovered from COVID-19. Both conserved end residues are part of each CDR3. The D gene is left open where the match is weak. A clone size is listed for some rows: how often the clone was seen (once, few, many), or a class if it is expanded.

cdr3_nt,cdr3_aa,j_call,v_call,d_call,clone_size
TGTGCCAGCAGTGACAGGGGGCTGGACACTGAAGCTTTCTTT,CASSDRGLDTEAFF,TRBJ1-1,TRBV6-1,TRBD1,.
TGTGCCAGCACGCCCGGGACAGGGAATATTGGCTACACCTTC,CASTPGTGNIGYTF,TRBJ1-2,TRBV2,TRBD1,.
TGTGCCAGCAGTTACTCGACTGGGTCCGAGACCCAGTACTTC,CASSYSTGSETQYF,TRBJ2-5,TRBV6-2/TRBV6-3,.,.
TGTGCCAGCAGCGGAGAGACAGAGGAATCTGGAAACACCATATATTTT,CASSGETEESGNTIYF,TRBJ1-3,TRBV7-9,.,.
TGTGCCAGCAGCTTAGCAAGACTAGCGGGGTACTCCTACAATGAGCAGTTCTTC,CASSLARLAGYSYNEQFF,TRBJ2-1,TRBV7-8,TRBD2,.
TGTGCCAGCCGCCGGGGGCGCGGGGGGTTCTACGAGCAGTACTTC,CASRRGRGGFYEQYF,TRBJ2-7,TRBV28,TRBD2,.
TGTGCCAGCAGCTCTTCCTTGGGGCGGACAGATACGCAGTATTTT,CASSSSLGRTDTQYF,TRBJ2-3,TRBV7-3,.,.
TGCGCCAGCAGCCCAAGTGGGACAGGGTCATCCTACGAGCAGTACTTC,CASSPSGTGSSYEQYF,TRBJ2-7,TRBV4-1,TRBD1,.
TGTGCCAGCAGTTATCGTTCCGCGGGACAGGGGGCCTACGAGCAGTACTTC,CASSYRSAGQGAYEQYF,TRBJ2-7,TRBV2,TRBD1,.
TGCGCCAGCAGCTTGGGGGGACTAGCGGGAGTCAATGAGCAGTTCTTC,CASSLGGLAGVNEQFF,TRBJ2-1,TRBV5-1,TRBD2,.
TGTGCCAGCAGGGCGGGGACTAGCGGGAGCTACGAGCAGTACTTC,CASRAGTSGSYEQYF,TRBJ2-7,TRBV6-5,TRBD2,.
TGTGCCACCAGTTCCAGCGGGAGGTCCTACAATGAGCAGTTCTTC,CATSSSGRSYNEQFF,TRBJ2-1,TRBV24-1,TRBD2,.
TGTGCCAGCAGCCCAGGAACCAGGGAACTGACAGATACGCAGTATTTT,CASSPGTRELTDTQYF,TRBJ2-3,TRBV14,.,.
TGTGCCAGCAGCATAGCGGGGGGGCGGAACACCGGGGAGCTGTTTTTT,CASSIAGGRNTGELFF,TRBJ2-2,TRBV3-1/TRBV3-2,TRBD2,.
TGTGCCAGCAGTCCCCCGTCTAATGAGCAGTTCTTC,CASSPPSNEQFF,TRBJ2-1,TRBV6-2/TRBV6-3,.,.
TGCGCCAGCAGCCAACACGGGACAGCAAGCTACGAGCAGTACTTC,CASSQHGTASYEQYF,TRBJ2-7,TRBV4-1,TRBD1,.
TGTGCCAGCAGACACCTTGGACAGCCCTATGGCTACACCTTC,CASRHLGQPYGYTF,TRBJ1-2,TRBV6-6,.,.
TGTGCCAGCAGTCGGGACAGGGGGATGGGAGGCTACACCTTC,CASSRDRGMGGYTF,TRBJ1-2,TRBV28,TRBD1,few
TGTGCCTGGAGTACATTGGACGGGAGAAGCACAGATACGCAGTATTTT,CAWSTLDGRSTDTQYF,TRBJ2-3,TRBV30,.,.
TGTGCCAGCAGCCTGGTCAGGGGCCACAATGAGCAGTTCTTC,CASSLVRGHNEQFF,TRBJ2-1,TRBV11-2,.,.
TGTGCCAGCAGTTCCCAACCGGGACAGAACTATGGCTACACCTTC,CASSSQPGQNYGYTF,TRBJ1-2,TRBV6-5,TRBD1,.
TGTGCCAGCAGCTCGGGACAGGAGGGTCCCTCTGGGGCCAACGTCCTGACTTTC,CASSSGQEGPSGANVLTF,TRBJ2-6,TRBV27,TRBD1,.
TGCGCCAGCAGCCAGGACCCAAGGGGCACTGAAGCTTTCTTT,CASSQDPRGTEAFF,TRBJ1-1,TRBV4-3,.,.
TGCGCCAGCAGTGAGATTCCGACAGGCGAGCAGTACTTC,CASSEIPTGEQYF,TRBJ2-7,TRBV10-1,.,.
TGTGCCAGCAGCTTACTCCAATATGGCTACACCTTC,CASSLLQYGYTF,TRBJ1-2,TRBV5-4,.,once
TGTGCCAGCAGCGTTGCAGGCCTCGAACGGGAGCTGTTTTTT,CASSVAGLERELFF,TRBJ2-2,TRBV9,.,.
TGCGCCAGCAGCCCGACCAACAGGGGGGCAGGGAACATTCAGTACTTC,CASSPTNRGAGNIQYF,TRBJ2-4,TRBV5-1,TRBD1,.